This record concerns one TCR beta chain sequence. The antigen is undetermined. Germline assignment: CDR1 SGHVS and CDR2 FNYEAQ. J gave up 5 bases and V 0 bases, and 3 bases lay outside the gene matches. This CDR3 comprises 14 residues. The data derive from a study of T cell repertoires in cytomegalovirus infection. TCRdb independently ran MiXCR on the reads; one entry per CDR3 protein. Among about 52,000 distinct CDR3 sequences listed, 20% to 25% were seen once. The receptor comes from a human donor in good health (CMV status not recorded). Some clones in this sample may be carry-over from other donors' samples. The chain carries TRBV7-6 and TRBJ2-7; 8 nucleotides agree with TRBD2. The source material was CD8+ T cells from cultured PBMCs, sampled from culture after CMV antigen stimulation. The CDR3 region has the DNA TGTGCCAGCAGCTTAGCCGGGGGGGTGGACGAGCAGTACTTC. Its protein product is CASSLAGGVDEQYF.